The T cell receptor beta chain described here comes from a study of PD-L1 blockade in urothelial cancer. Study as a whole: In the patient group, about 90% of the roughly 30 were males with bladder-origin urothelial cancer.

The time point was: pretreatment peripheral blood. Germline V gene lookup returns CDR1 MNHEY and CDR2 SMNVEV (reference sequence). The CDR3 has 15 residues. With V trimmed by 5 bases and J by 2 bases, 9 bases remained unmatched. Assay used: immunoSEQ multiplex PCR; TCRdb lists only in-frame clones, some missing. The data hold approximately 48,000 clones, with about 83% observed a single time. The sequencing here drew on PBMCs, taken around atezolizumab (anti-PD-L1) treatment. This sequence originates from a woman aged 55-69 years with urothelial cancer. The chain carries TRBV27 and TRBJ2-7, with 7 nucleotides matching TRBD1. CDR3 loop: CASSRGTVRPYEQYF. For the CDR3, the DNA is TGTGCCAGCAGTAGGGGGACAGTTAGGCCCTACGAGCAGTACTTC.